This passage covers 26 T cell receptor beta chains from one sample sequenced in a study of T cells in Graves' hyperthyroidism and ophthalmopathy. TCR beta CDR3 sequences were amplified from RNA transcripts. During a first-round RT-PCR of the TCR CDR3, the HTBI primer set was used. TCRdb reprocessed the multiplex PCR reads via MiXCR and lists one record per CDR3 protein. The data hold 640,000 or so distinct CDR3 sequences, with around 14% observed a single time. The sequenced sample consisted of blood. Source of these receptors: a woman in her late teens or twenties with Graves' ophthalmopathy.

Points on this clonotype: The conserved closing phenylalanine or tryptophan is absent in this CDR3, likely reflecting a read error. The chain uses TRBV7-8 and TRBJ1-2; TRBD1 is a possible D gene (5 bases). Per the germline V gene, CDR1 is SGHVS and CDR2 is FQNEAQ. V was shortened by 7 bases and J by 0 bases, with 9 bases between the two germline ends. CDR3 length equals 13 residues. The CDR3 bases are TGTGCCAGCACGGGACCTCCTAACTATGGCTACACCCTC. Encoded protein: CASTGPPNYGYTL.

This clonotype was observed many times. V is TRBV27 and J is TRBJ2-7, with D perhaps TRBD1 (5 bases). The CDR3 extends over 14 amino acids. CDR1 is MNHEY and CDR2 is SMNVEV in the germline V gene (reference sequence). The V and J ends lost 6 bases and 7 bases respectively, with 19 bases between them. The CDR3 region is CASSRIQGREEQYF. Written as DNA, the CDR3 is TGTGCCAGCAGCCGTATCCAGGGTAGAGAAGAGCAGTACTTC.

Ten or more counts support this clonotype. This rearrangement joins TRBV28 to TRBJ1-2; 8 nucleotides agree with TRBD1. The germline V gene encodes CDR1 MDHEN and CDR2 SYDVKM. J gave up 7 bases and V 4 bases, and 8 bases lay outside the gene matches. The CDR3 has 14 residues. The DNA of the CDR3 is TGTGCCAGCAGTTCCCGGACAGGGAGGAGTGGCTACACCTTC. Translation gives CASSSRTGRSGYTF.

The chain has TRBV19 and TRBJ1-1, with a tentative D call TRBD1 (5 bases). This CDR3 has 14 amino acids. V was trimmed by 5 bases and J by 4 bases, leaving 14 bases between them. Germline-derived CDR1 and CDR2 are LNHDA and SQIVND (reference sequence). This chain's CDR3 is CASSPQQVSTEAFF. The CDR3 DNA sequence: TGTGCCAGTAGTCCTCAACAGGTTAGCACTGAAGCTTTCTTT.

This clonotype was counted many times. The chain combines TRBV20-1 with TRBJ1-6; tentatively, D is TRBD1 (6 bases). The CDR3 is made up of 13 amino acids. CDR1 and CDR2 from the germline V gene are DFQATT and SNEGSKA (reference sequence). V was trimmed by 2 bases and J by 7 bases, leaving 9 bases between them. The CDR3 is CSARRGGNSPLHF. The DNA of the CDR3 is TGCAGTGCTAGACGAGGGGGGAATTCACCCCTCCACTTT.

This clonotype was seen many times. J is TRBJ1-1 and V is TRBV27, with D possibly being TRBD1 (5 bases). The CDR3 runs to 16 residues. The V end was cut by 5 bases, the J end by 6 bases, with 22 bases between. CDR1 and CDR2 from the germline V gene are MNHEY and SMNVEV (reference sequence). In DNA, the CDR3 is TGTGCCAGCAGTGGACTTGCGACAGCGTCGTCGGCTGAAGCTTTCTTT. Translating it yields CASSGLATASSAEAFF.

This clonotype appeared many times. The rearrangement joins TRBV12-3 or TRBV12-4 to TRBJ2-4; D is uncertain. The CDR3 length is 16 residues. V was trimmed by 3 bases and J by 0 bases, leaving 12 bases between them. The CDR3 region is CASSFGRLVAKNIQYF. Written as DNA, the CDR3 is TGTGCCAGCAGTTTTGGCCGCTTGGTAGCCAAAAACATTCAGTACTTC.

This clonotype showed up many times. The chain is built from TRBV27 and TRBJ2-5; D uncertain. The ends were cut back, 5 bases at V and 5 bases at J, with 24 bases in the middle. The CDR3 contains 17 residues. Germline lookup yields CDR1 MNHEY and CDR2 SMNVEV (reference sequence). The CDR3 DNA follows: TGTGCCAGCAGTCCCCCCGCGCGTCGTGGGGTTCCGGAGACCCAGTACTTC. Its translation: CASSPPARRGVPETQYF.

This clonotype was counted many times. This sequence joins TRBV12-3 or TRBV12-4 and TRBJ2-7, with TRBD1 as a possible D gene (6 bases). The ends were cut back, 6 bases at V and 5 bases at J, with 11 bases in the middle. This CDR3 has 12 residues. CDR3 loop: CASRVRGNEQYF. In DNA form, the CDR3 reads TGTGCCAGCAGAGTAAGGGGGAACGAGCAGTACTTC.

The chain uses TRBV16 and TRBJ2-3; tentative D call: TRBD1 (6 bases). This CDR3 is 13 amino acids long. In germline, CDR1 is KGHSY, CDR2 FQNENV. V was pared by 5 bases and J by 6 bases, with 12 bases between. The CDR3: CASSGGQSDTQYF. CDR3 in DNA: TGTGCCAGCAGCGGAGGACAGAGCGATACGCAGTATTTT.

This clonotype has at least ten counts. The chain has TRBV11-1 and TRBJ2-1; tentative D call: TRBD2 (6 bases). Trimming removed 5 bases from V and 6 bases from J, with 17 bases in between. This CDR3 is built from 15 residues. Germline lookup yields CDR1 SGHAT and CDR2 FQDESV (reference sequence). For the CDR3, the DNA is TGTGCCAGCAGCGGACATCGGGAGAGCTCCAATGAGCAGTTCTTC. Amino acid sequence: CASSGHRESSNEQFF.

This clonotype was detected many times. The chain is built from TRBV12-3 or TRBV12-4 and TRBJ1-1; 7 nucleotides align to TRBD1. V lost 4 bases, J lost 6 bases, and 14 bases stayed unmatched. The CDR3 covers 16 residues. DNA of the CDR3: TGTGCCAGCAGTTCCCTTCGACAGGGTCGAGGCTCTGAAGCTTTCTTT. Translation: CASSSLRQGRGSEAFF.

This clonotype was counted ten times or more. The V call is TRBV30, the J call TRBJ2-7; 7 positions match TRBD1. Unmatched junction bases numbered 10, after V lost 5 bases and J lost 3 bases. CDR1 GTSNPN and CDR2 SVGIG come from the germline V gene (reference sequence). The CDR3 runs to 14 residues. CDR3: CAWAPTGIYYEQYF. The CDR3 DNA sequence: TGTGCCTGGGCTCCGACAGGGATCTACTACGAGCAGTACTTC.

This clonotype was observed a few times. The genes are TRBV6-1 and TRBJ2-5; D tentatively reads TRBD1 or TRBD2 (5 bases each). Germline loops: CDR1 MNHNS, CDR2 SASEGT. This CDR3 is built from 13 residues. V lost 7 bases to trimming and J lost 4 bases, with 13 bases between them. The CDR3 DNA reads as TGTGCCAGCACCCGGGACCTCGGAGAGACCCAGTACTTC. It translates to CASTRDLGETQYF.

This clonotype was found many times. This chain joins TRBV12-3 or TRBV12-4 and TRBJ2-1, with D hard to call. V lost 6 bases to trimming and J lost 11 bases, with 11 bases between them. CDR3 length: 11 residues. The CDR3 region is CASRDGAKQFF. The CDR3 coding sequence is TGTGCCAGCAGGGACGGCGCAAAGCAGTTCTTC.

This clonotype has at least ten counts. This chain connects TRBV12-3 or TRBV12-4 to TRBJ1-2; D gene ambiguous. V lost 2 bases and J 0 bases, leaving 7 bases between the germline ends. This CDR3 has 14 amino acids. The CDR3 sequence: CASSLQSPNYGYTF. The CDR3 DNA follows: TGTGCCAGCAGTTTACAGTCACCTAACTATGGCTACACCTTC.

This clonotype was seen ten or more times. The chain employs TRBV27 and TRBJ2-7, with D possibly being TRBD1 or TRBD2 (7 bases each). CDR3 length: 16 residues. Germline CDR1 and CDR2: MNHEY and SMNVEV (reference sequence). Trimming left V 4 bases short and J 2 bases short, with 18 bases between. The CDR3 sequence is CASSSPGGGQPYEQYF. The DNA for the CDR3 is TGTGCCAGCAGTTCTCCAGGGGGGGGCCAACCCTACGAGCAGTACTTC.

This clonotype was picked up many times. The chain joins TRBV6-1 to TRBJ1-2; 9 nucleotides match TRBD1. The V segment lost 6 bases and the J segment 7 bases; nucleotides outside the gene matches: 15. Germline CDR1 reads MNHNS; CDR2 reads SASEGT. The CDR3 consists of 16 residues. CDR3 residues: CASSEARQGGSSGYTF. CDR3 nucleotides: TGTGCCAGCAGCGAGGCTAGACAGGGGGGGAGTTCTGGCTACACCTTC.

The J gene is TRBJ1-2, the V gene TRBV4-1, with 7 nucleotides matching TRBD1. The CDR3 is 14 residues long. After removal of 2 bases from V and 4 bases from J, the junction contained 4 bases not matched to a gene. Germline assignment: CDR1 MGHRA and CDR2 YSYEKL. CDR3 protein: CASSQRQGSYGYTF. The CDR3 DNA reads as TGCGCCAGCAGCCAACGACAGGGAAGCTATGGCTACACCTTC.

The V and J genes are TRBV28 and TRBJ2-7; TRBD2 matches at 10 bases. V lost 2 bases, J lost 5 bases, and 6 bases stayed unmatched. CDR3 size: 15 residues. Germline CDR1 reads MDHEN; CDR2 reads SYDVKM. As DNA, the CDR3 is TGTGCCAGCAGTTTACCCAGCGGGAGGGCCAACGAGCAGTACTTC. Residues: CASSLPSGRANEQYF.

The table lists this clonotype with many counts. This sequence joins TRBV24-1 and TRBJ2-2, with 7 positions matching TRBD2. CDR1 is KGHDR and CDR2 is SFDVKD in the germline V gene. The CDR3 has 16 amino acids. J gave up 6 bases and V 2 bases, and 8 bases lay outside the gene matches. The DNA for the CDR3 is TGTGCCACCAGTGATTGGGGGGAGGGCCTCCCCGGGGAGCTGTTTTTT. Translated, it gives CATSDWGEGLPGELFF.

The chain links TRBV12-3 or TRBV12-4 to TRBJ1-4; no clear D. This CDR3 has 19 residues. Trimming cost V 3 bases and J 1 base, with 21 bases left between them. DNA of the CDR3: TGTGCCAGCAGTTTTAACCGGGTCCCTCACTCCAGAACTAATGAAAAACTGTTTTTT. Translated: CASSFNRVPHSRTNEKLFF.

This clonotype showed up many times. The chain joins TRBV18 to TRBJ2-7, with D possibly TRBD1 on 5 matching bases. CDR1 is KGHSH, CDR2 LQKENI, per germline. V gave up 1 base and J gave up 3 bases, with 13 bases separating them. The CDR3 covers 15 residues. CDR3 bases: TGTGCCAGCTCACCACGTTCCCAGACAGTCTACGAGCAGTACTTC. It encodes CASSPRSQTVYEQYF.

This clonotype was counted between two and nine times. The chain recombines TRBV9 with TRBJ2-4; D remains unclear. CDR3 length equals 14 residues. Trimming stripped 0 bases from V and 3 bases from J, with 7 bases between. Germline V gene data show CDR1 as SGDLS and CDR2 as YYNGEE. CDR3 coding DNA: TGTGCCAGCAGCGTAGACGCTAGCAAAAACATTCAGTACTTC. Amino acid sequence: CASSVDASKNIQYF.

Ten or more counts support this clonotype. The CDR3 DNA is TGTGCCACCAGACAGGAACTGAACACTGAAGCTTTCTTT. It specifies CATRQELNTEAFF. This sequence joins TRBV24-1 and TRBJ1-1; D is possibly TRBD1 (5 bases). Germline CDR1 and CDR2: KGHDR and SFDVKD. The CDR3 is 13 residues long. V shed 7 bases and J shed 0 bases, with 8 bases lying between them.

V is TRBV24-1 and J is TRBJ1-4; D is unresolved. V shed 4 bases and J shed 12 bases, with 14 bases lying between them. Germline V CDR1 and CDR2: KGHDR, SFDVKD. The CDR3 is 13 amino acids. The CDR3 region is CATSETGSRQLFF. The CDR3 bases are TGTGCCACCAGTGAGACCGGGTCCCGGCAACTGTTTTTT.